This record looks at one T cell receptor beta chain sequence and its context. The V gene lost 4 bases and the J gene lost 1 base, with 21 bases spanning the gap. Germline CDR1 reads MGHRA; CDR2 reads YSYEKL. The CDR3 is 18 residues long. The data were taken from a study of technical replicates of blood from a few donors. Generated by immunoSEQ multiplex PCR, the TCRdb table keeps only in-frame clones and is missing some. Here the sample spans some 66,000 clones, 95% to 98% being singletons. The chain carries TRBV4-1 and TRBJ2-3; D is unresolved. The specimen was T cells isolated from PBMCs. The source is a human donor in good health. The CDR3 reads CASSPLNLIPSGTDTQYF. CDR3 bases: TGCGCCAGCAGCCCCCTAAACCTAATACCATCGGGCACAGATACGCAGTATTTT.